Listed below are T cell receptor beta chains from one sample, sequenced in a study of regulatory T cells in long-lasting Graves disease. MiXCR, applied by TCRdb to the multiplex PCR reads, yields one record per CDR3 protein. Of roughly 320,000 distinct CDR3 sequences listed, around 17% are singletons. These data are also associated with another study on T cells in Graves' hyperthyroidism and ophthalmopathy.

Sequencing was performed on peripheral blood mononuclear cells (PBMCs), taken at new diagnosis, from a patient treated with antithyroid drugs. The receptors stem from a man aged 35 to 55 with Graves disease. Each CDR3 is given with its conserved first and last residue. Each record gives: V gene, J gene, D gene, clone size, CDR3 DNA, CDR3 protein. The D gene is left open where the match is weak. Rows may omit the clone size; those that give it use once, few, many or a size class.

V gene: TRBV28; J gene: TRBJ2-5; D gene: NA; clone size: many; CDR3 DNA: TGTGCCAGCAGTTCGTCGGACAGCTATCGTGGGACCCAGTACTTC; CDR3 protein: CASSSSDSYRGTQYF
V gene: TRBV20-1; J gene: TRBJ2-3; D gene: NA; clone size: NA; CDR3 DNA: TGCAGTGGACCTATCGGCGATACGCAGTATTTT; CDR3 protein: CSGPIGDTQYF
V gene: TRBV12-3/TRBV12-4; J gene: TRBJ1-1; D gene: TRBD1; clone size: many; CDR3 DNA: TGTGCCAGCAGTTCCCACAGGGGAGCGAACACTGAAGCTTTCTTT; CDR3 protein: CASSSHRGANTEAFF
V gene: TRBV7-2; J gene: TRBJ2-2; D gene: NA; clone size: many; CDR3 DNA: TGTGCCAGCAGCCCCGACGCGAACACCGGGGAGCTGTTTTTT; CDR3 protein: CASSPDANTGELFF
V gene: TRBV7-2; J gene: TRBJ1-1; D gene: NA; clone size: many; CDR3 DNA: TGTGCCAGCAGCTTAGATTTAGAATCTGAAGCTTTCTTT; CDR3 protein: CASSLDLESEAFF
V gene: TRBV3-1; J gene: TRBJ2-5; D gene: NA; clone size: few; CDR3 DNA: TGTGCCAGCACCGCCAGAGTAGGGACCCAGTACTTC; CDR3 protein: CASTARVGTQYF
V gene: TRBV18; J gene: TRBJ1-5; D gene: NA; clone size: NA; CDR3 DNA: TGTGCCAGCTCACCGGCCTGGGGCAACAATCAGCCCCAGCATTTT; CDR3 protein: CASSPAWGNNQPQHF
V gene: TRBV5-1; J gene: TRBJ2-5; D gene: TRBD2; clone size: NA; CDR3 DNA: TGCGCCAGCAGCAGAGGGACTAGCGGGGCCCCCCTCCAAGAGACCCAGTACTTC; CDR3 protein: CASSRGTSGAPLQETQYF
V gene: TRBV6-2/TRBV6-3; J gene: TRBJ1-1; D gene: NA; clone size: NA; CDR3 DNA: TGTGCCAGCAGTGAAGTCCGAGGTGTGAACACTGAAGCTTTCTTT; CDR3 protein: CASSEVRGVNTEAFF
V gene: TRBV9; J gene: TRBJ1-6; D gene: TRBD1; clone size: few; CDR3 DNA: TGTGCCAGCAGCGCGACAGGGCAACCCTATAATTCACCCCTCCACTTT; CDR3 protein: CASSATGQPYNSPLHF
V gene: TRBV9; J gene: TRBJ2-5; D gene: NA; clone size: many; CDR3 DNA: TGTGCCAGCAGTACCCAGGGATCCCAAGAGACCCAGTACTTC; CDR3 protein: CASSTQGSQETQYF
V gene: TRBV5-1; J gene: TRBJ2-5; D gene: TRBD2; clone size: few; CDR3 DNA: TGCGCCAGCACTCAGGGAGGGGACGAGACCCAGTACTTC; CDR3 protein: CASTQGGDETQYF
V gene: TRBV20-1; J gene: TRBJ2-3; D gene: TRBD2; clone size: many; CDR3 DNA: TGCAGTGCTAGTTCCAGCGGGGACACAGATACGCAGTATTTT; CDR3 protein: CSASSSGDTDTQYF
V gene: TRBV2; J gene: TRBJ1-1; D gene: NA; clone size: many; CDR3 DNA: TGTGCCAGCAGTGGGGGACTGGGAGCTTTCTTT; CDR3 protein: CASSGGLGAFF
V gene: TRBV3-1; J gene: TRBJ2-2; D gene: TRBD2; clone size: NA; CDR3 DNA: TGTGCCAGCAGCCAAGATCCCTCGCGGGGGGGTAACACCGGGGAGCTGTTTTTT; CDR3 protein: CASSQDPSRGGNTGELFF
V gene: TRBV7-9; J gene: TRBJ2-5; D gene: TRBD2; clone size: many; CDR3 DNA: TGTGCCAGCAGCTCCAGGACTAGCGTGGAGACCCAGTACTTC; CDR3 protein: CASSSRTSVETQYF
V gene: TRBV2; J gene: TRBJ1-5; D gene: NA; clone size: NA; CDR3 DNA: TGTGCCAGCAGTGAGGGTGGAAGGGGAAATCAGCCCCAGCATTTT; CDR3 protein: CASSEGGRGNQPQHF
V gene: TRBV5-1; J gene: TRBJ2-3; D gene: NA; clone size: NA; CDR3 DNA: TGCGCCAGCAGCTTGTTTTTCCCAGATACGCAGTATTTT; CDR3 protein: CASSLFFPDTQYF
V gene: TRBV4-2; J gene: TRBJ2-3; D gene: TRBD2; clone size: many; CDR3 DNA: TGTGCCAGCAGCCAGAAGTCTAGCGGGGGTGCAGATACGCAGTATTTT; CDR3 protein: CASSQKSSGGADTQYF
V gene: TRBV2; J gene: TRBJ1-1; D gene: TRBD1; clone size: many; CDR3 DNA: TGTGCCAGCAGAGTCCAGGGGGGGAACACTGAAGCTTTCTTT; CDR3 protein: CASRVQGGNTEAFF
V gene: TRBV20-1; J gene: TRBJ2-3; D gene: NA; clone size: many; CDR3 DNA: TGCAGTGCTAGAGGTGGGGCGGAAGATACGCAGTATTTT; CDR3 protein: CSARGGAEDTQYF
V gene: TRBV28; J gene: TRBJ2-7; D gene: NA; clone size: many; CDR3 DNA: TGTGCCAGCAGTTTCGGCCAGGGGGGAGCCTACGAGCAGTACTTC; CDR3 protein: CASSFGQGGAYEQYF
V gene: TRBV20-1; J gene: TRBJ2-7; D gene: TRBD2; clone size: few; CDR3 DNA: TGCAGTGCTCCCGGGGAGACTAGCGGGGGGGCCCAGTACTTC; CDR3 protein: CSAPGETSGGAQYF
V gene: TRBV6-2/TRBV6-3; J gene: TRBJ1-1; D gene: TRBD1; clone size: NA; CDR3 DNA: TGTGCCAGCAGAAGCGGGACAGGCCCGAGGGGTTTCTTT; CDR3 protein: CASRSGTGPRGFF
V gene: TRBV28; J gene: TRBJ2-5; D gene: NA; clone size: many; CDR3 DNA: TGTGCCAGCAGTCCCGCCAGTGGGGAGACCCAGTACTTC; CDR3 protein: CASSPASGETQYF
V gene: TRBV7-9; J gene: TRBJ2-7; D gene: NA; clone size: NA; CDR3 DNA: TGTGCCAGCAGCCCCGGTGGGGGGGGCCTCTCCTACGAGCAGTACTTC; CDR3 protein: CASSPGGGGLSYEQYF
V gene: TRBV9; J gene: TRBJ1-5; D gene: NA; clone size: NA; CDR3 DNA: TGTGCCAGCAGCGTAGGGGAAAATCAGCCCCAGCATTTT; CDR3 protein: CASSVGENQPQHF
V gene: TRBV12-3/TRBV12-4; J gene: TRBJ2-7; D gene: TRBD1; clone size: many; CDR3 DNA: TGTGCCAGCACCCCGGGACAGGGCAGCTACGAGCAGTACTTC; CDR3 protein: CASTPGQGSYEQYF
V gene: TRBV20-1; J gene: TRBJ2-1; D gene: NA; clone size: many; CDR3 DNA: TGCAGTGCTAGAGGACGGATTTCCTACAATGAGCAGTTCTTC; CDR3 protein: CSARGRISYNEQFF
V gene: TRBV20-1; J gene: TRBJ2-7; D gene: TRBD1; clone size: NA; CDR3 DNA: TGCAGTGCTAGAGGGGACAGCGGATACGAGCAGTACTTC; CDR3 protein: CSARGDSGYEQYF
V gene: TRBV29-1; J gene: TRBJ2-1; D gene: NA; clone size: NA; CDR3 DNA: TGCAGCGTAAACTCCGAGCAGTTCTTC; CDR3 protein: CSVNSEQFF
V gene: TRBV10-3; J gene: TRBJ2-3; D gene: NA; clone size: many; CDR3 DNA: TGTGCCATCAGTACAGGGGAGGGAGATACGCAGTATTTT; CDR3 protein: CAISTGEGDTQYF
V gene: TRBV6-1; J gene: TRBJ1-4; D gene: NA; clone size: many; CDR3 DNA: TGTGCCGGCAGTCCCGGGGGGCTCACTAATGAAAAACTGTTTTTT; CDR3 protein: CAGSPGGLTNEKLFF
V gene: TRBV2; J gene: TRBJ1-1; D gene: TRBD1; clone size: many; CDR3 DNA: TGTGCCAGCAGGACAGGGGTCACTGAAGCTTTCTTT; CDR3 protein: CASRTGVTEAFF
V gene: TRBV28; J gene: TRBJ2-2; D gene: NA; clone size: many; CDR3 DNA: TGTGCCAGCAGCTTGCAGAACACCGGGGAGCTGTTTTTT; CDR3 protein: CASSLQNTGELFF
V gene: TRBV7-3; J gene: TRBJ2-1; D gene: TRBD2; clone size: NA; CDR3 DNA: TGTGCCAGCAGCTTAAGTCCGCGGGGGGGTTACAATGAGCAGTTCTTC; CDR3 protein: CASSLSPRGGYNEQFF
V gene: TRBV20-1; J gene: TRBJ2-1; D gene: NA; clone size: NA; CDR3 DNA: TGCAGTGCTAGAGACAGGGGTGCCTACAATGAGCAGTTCTTC; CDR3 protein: CSARDRGAYNEQFF
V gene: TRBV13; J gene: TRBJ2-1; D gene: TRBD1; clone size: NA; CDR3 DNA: TGTGCCAGCAGCTTCAGGGACAGGCACTACAATGAGCGGTTCTTC; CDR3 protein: CASSFRDRHYNERFF
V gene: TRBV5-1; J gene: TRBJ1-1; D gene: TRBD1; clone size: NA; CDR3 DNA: TGCGCCAGCAGCTTCGTAACCGGGACAGGGAGCGACACTGAAGCTTTCTTT; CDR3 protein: CASSFVTGTGSDTEAFF
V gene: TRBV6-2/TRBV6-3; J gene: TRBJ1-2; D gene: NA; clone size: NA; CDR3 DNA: TGTGCCAGCAGTGAGGTTCAGGACTATGGCTACACCTTC; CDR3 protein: CASSEVQDYGYTF
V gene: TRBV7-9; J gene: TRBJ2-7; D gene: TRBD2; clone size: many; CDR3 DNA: TGTGCCAGCCAGCCGGGGGGTTTCTACTCCTACGAGCAGTACTTC; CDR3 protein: CASQPGGFYSYEQYF
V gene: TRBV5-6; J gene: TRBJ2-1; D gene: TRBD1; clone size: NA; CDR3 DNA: TGTGCCAGCAGCCTACAGGGGTCTAACAATGAGCAGTTCTTC; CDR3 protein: CASSLQGSNNEQFF
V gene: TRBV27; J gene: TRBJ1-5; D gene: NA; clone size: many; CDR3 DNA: TGTGCCAGCAGTTTCCAGGGTAGCAATCAGCCCCAGCATTTT; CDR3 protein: CASSFQGSNQPQHF
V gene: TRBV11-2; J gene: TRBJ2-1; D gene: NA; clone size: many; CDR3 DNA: TGTGCCAGCAGCCCGTCGGGCTCCATGTTGGAGCAGTTCTTC; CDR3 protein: CASSPSGSMLEQFF
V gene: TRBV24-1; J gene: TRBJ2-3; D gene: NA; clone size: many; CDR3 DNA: TGTGCCACCAGTGGCTGGACAGGAGGGGGCACAGATACGCAGTATTTT; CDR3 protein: CATSGWTGGGTDTQYF
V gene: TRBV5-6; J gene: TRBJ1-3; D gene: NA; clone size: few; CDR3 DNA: TGTGCCAGCAGCTTGGGACCCAAGGATTACTCTGGAAACACCATATATTTT; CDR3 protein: CASSLGPKDYSGNTIYF
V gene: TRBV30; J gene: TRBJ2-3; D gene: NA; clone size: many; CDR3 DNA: TGTGCCTGGAGTGCTCACAGCGTCGATACGCAGTATTTT; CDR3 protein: CAWSAHSVDTQYF
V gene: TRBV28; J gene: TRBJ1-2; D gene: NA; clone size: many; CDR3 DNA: TGTGCCAGCAGTCCCGGGACATCTAACTATGGCTACACCTTC; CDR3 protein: CASSPGTSNYGYTF
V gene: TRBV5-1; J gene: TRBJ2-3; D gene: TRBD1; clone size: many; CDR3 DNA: TGCGCCAGCAGCATTGGACAGGGATGGGATACGCAGTATTTT; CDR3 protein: CASSIGQGWDTQYF
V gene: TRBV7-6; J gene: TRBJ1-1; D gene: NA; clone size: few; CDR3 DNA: TGTGCCAGCACCCGGGGGGACACTGAAGCTTTCTTT; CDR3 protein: CASTRGDTEAFF
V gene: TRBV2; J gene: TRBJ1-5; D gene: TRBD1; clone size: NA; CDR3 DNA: TGTGCCAGCAGTGAATGGACAGGGCATCAGCCCCAGCATTTT; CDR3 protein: CASSEWTGHQPQHF
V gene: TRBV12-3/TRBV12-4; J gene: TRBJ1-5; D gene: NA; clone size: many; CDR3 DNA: TGTGCCAGCAGTTTTGGTCGTATTAGCAATCAGCCCCAGCATTTT; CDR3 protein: CASSFGRISNQPQHF
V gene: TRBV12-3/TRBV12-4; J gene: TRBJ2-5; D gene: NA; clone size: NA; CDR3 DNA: TGTGCCAGCAGTTCCCTCGGGACCGGAGAGACCCAGTACTTC; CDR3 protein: CASSSLGTGETQYF
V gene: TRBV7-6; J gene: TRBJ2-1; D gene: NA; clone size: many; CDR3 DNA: TGTGCCAGCAGCTTAGATCGGGACTATGAGCAGTTCTTC; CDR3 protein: CASSLDRDYEQFF
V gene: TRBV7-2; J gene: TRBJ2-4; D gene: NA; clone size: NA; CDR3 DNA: TGTGCCAGCAGCTTCACGGCCGGTGTAAACATTCAGTACTTC; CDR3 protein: CASSFTAGVNIQYF
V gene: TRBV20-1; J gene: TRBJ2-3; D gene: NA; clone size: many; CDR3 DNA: TGCAGTGCAGACAGTAACACAGATACGCAGTATTTT; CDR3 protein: CSADSNTDTQYF
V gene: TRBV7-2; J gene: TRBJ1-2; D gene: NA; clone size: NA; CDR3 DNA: TGTGCCAGCAGCTCGTCCGGCGCGGTCGGGTACACCTTC; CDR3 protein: CASSSSGAVGYTF
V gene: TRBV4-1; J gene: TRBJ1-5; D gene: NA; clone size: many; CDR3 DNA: TGCGCCAGCAGCCAAGAACAGGTTGGCAATCAGCCCCAGCATTTT; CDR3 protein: CASSQEQVGNQPQHF